The rows below give T cell receptor beta chains drawn from one sample of a study of blood T cell repertoires in COVID-19. The assay was immunoSEQ multiplex PCR, and TCRdb's table has in-frame clones only and misses some. The data contain 55,000 or so clones, approximately 80% of them singletons. The material sequenced was peripheral blood. The receptors were gathered from a man between 25 and 39 years old with COVID-19, enrolled during active disease. The CDR3 runs from the conserved cysteine through the conserved F or W. D genes are given only for firm matches. Rows may omit the clone size; those that give it use once, few, many or a size class.

v_gene	abundance	d_gene	len	j_gene	CDR3aa	CDR3nt
TRBV3-1/TRBV3-2	few	.	15	TRBJ2-2	CASSQYGTPTGELFF	TGTGCCAGCAGCCAATACGGGACACCCACCGGGGAGCTGTTTTTT
TRBV9	.	TRBD2	16	TRBJ2-1	CASSVRSLAGESEQFF	TGTGCCAGCAGCGTACGTAGTCTAGCGGGAGAATCAGAGCAGTTCTTC
TRBV20-1	.	.	16	TRBJ1-1	CSASWDSSTMNTEAFF	TGCAGTGCTAGTTGGGACTCTAGTACCATGAACACTGAAGCTTTCTTT
TRBV2	.	.	16	TRBJ2-3	CASSDPDPAGTDTQYF	TGTGCCAGCAGTGACCCGGATCCGGCGGGCACAGATACGCAGTATTTT
TRBV19	.	.	15	TRBJ2-6	CASSITDSGANVLTF	TGTGCCAGTAGTATTACAGACTCTGGGGCCAACGTCCTGACTTTC
TRBV7-9	.	TRBD1	18	TRBJ2-7	CASSSSRTDRGITYEQYF	TGTGCCAGCAGCTCCAGCCGTACCGACAGGGGGATCACCTACGAGCAGTACTTC
TRBV27	few	.	16	TRBJ2-7	CASTQRGGRGFYEQYF	TGTGCCAGCACTCAGAGGGGGGGGCGGGGATTCTACGAGCAGTACTTC
TRBV27	.	TRBD1	16	TRBJ1-4	CASSPHRDRANEKLFF	TGTGCCAGCAGTCCCCACCGGGACAGGGCTAATGAAAAACTGTTTTTT
TRBV12-3/TRBV12-4	.	.	11	TRBJ2-1	CASSLRGRKFF	TGTGCCAGCAGTTTAAGAGGTAGGAAGTTCTTC
TRBV2	.	TRBD2	13	TRBJ2-7	CASGLAETYEQYF	TGTGCCAGTGGACTAGCGGAAACCTACGAGCAGTACTTC
TRBV21-1	.	.	14	TRBJ2-7	CASSPDGISYEQYF	TGTGCCAGCAGCCCGGACGGGATCTCCTACGAGCAGTACTTC
TRBV7-6	.	.	15	TRBJ2-2	CASSFGGPYTGELFF	TGTGCCAGCAGCTTCGGAGGACCTTACACCGGGGAGCTGTTTTTT
TRBV27	.	.	13	TRBJ2-1	CASSLQIYNEQFF	TGTGCCAGCAGCTTACAAATTTACAATGAGCAGTTCTTC
TRBV27	.	TRBD1	17	TRBJ2-1	CASSTTSGTGIYNEQFF	TGTGCCAGCAGTACAACATCCGGGACAGGGATTTACAATGAGCAGTTCTTC
TRBV11-1	.	TRBD2	15	TRBJ2-3	CASSLSGRAGDTQYF	TGTGCCAGCAGCCTTAGCGGGAGGGCCGGAGATACGCAGTATTTT
TRBV7-8	.	.	14	TRBJ1-2	CASSSRVLSSGYTF	TGTGCCAGCAGCTCCAGGGTCTTAAGCAGTGGCTACACCTTC
TRBV24-1	.	.	16	TRBJ1-2	CATSGSRTADYYGYTF	TGTGCCACCAGTGGGTCTCGGACAGCCGACTACTATGGCTACACCTTC
TRBV27	.	TRBD1	15	TRBJ1-2	CASSELGQGNYGYTF	TGTGCCAGCAGTGAGCTAGGACAGGGAAACTATGGCTACACCTTC
TRBV5-8	.	.	11	TRBJ1-2	CASSQEYGYTF	TGTGCCAGCAGCCAAGAGTATGGCTACACCTTC
TRBV10-3	.	TRBD1	18	TRBJ1-1	CAISEPPGQGGGRSEAFF	TGTGCCATCAGTGAGCCACCGGGACAGGGGGGAGGGAGGTCTGAAGCTTTCTTT
TRBV28	.	TRBD1	20	TRBJ1-5	CASSSPGTGGYQGSNQPQHF	TGTGCCAGCAGTTCCCCTGGGACAGGGGGTTATCAGGGAAGCAATCAGCCCCAGCATTTT
TRBV2	.	.	11	TRBJ2-5	CASSIQETQYF	TGTGCCAGCAGTATACAAGAGACCCAGTACTTC
TRBV5-4	.	TRBD1	14	TRBJ2-7	CASSEMDRGYEQYF	TGTGCCAGCAGCGAGATGGACAGGGGCTACGAGCAGTACTTC
TRBV5-6	few	TRBD1	16	TRBJ2-5	CASSLGTGTVKETQYF	TGTGCCAGCAGCTTGGGGACTGGGACAGTAAAAGAGACCCAGTACTTC
TRBV5-1	.	.	14	TRBJ1-1	CASSEQGVRTEAFF	TGCGCCAGCAGCGAACAGGGAGTTCGGACTGAAGCTTTCTTT
TRBV4-1	.	.	13	TRBJ1-2	CASSQTVNYGYTF	TGCGCCAGCAGCCAGACAGTCAACTATGGCTACACCTTC
TRBV12-5	.	.	15	TRBJ2-3	CASGLGAGPSDTQYF	TGTGCTAGTGGTTTGGGAGCGGGCCCGTCAGATACGCAGTATTTT
TRBV7-3	.	.	13	TRBJ2-1	CASSPENYNEQFF	TGTGCCAGCAGCCCCGAGAATTACAATGAGCAGTTCTTC
TRBV9	.	.	14	TRBJ2-7	CASSQGGRALEQYF	TGTGCCAGCAGCCAGGGGGGCAGGGCGCTCGAGCAGTACTTC
TRBV19	.	TRBD1	15	TRBJ2-5	CASSGTGGDQETQYF	TGTGCCAGTAGTGGGACAGGGGGGGATCAAGAGACCCAGTACTTC